The clone carrying this T cell receptor beta chain has more than one count but fewer than ten. V lost 7 bases to trimming and J lost 3 bases, with 13 bases between them. The CDR3 runs to 12 residues. Per germline, CDR1 SQVTM and CDR2 ANQGSEA. Treatment specified: oral pan-JAK inhibitor, 5-10 mg twice daily. This sample was taken from a study of CD8+ T cells in alopecia areata. It was cDNA, reverse transcribed from extracted RNA, that served as the sequencing template. Here immunoSEQ multiplex PCR was the method, and the copy in TCRdb shows in-frame clones only, minus some. The profile shows 110,000 to 150,000 clones, about 51% of them singletons.

The sequence came from a human donor with alopecia areata. The sequencing here drew on CD8+ T cells sorted from blood, taken at week 4, from a patient treated with tofacitinib. V gene TRBV29-1 combines with J gene TRBJ2-7, with D perhaps assigned TRBD1 or TRBD2 (5 bases each). CDR3 sequence: CSAPGPNYEQYF. As DNA, the CDR3 is TGCAGCGCCCCGGGACCTAACTACGAGCAGTACTTC.